A selection of T cell receptor beta chains follows, all from one sample in a study of shared clonotypes between healthy human individuals. Clones were read by immunoSEQ multiplex PCR, and TCRdb kept only the in-frame ones, dropping some. The data contain about 2.4 million clones, 93% of them singletons. Source material: naive CD4+ T cells from PBMCs. Source of these receptors: a man aged 18-30 years in good health. Some clones in this sample may be carry-over from other donors' samples. Both conserved end residues are part of each CDR3. The D gene is left open where the match is weak.

V gene	D gene	J gene	CDR3 protein	CDR3 DNA
TRBV15	TRBD1	TRBJ2-1	CATSSPGQDEQFF	TGTGCCACCAGCAGTCCGGGACAGGACGAGCAGTTCTTC
TRBV28	.	TRBJ1-2	CASSLRGRNYGYTF	TGTGCCAGCAGTTTAAGGGGCAGAAACTATGGCTACACCTTC
TRBV7-2	.	TRBJ1-2	CASSEDRRYGYTF	TGTGCCAGCAGCGAAGACAGGCGCTATGGCTACACCTTC
TRBV7-8	.	TRBJ2-3	CASSLVLAITDTQYF	TGTGCCAGCAGCTTAGTTTTAGCGATCACAGATACGCAGTATTTT
TRBV27	.	TRBJ1-2	CASSLLDGTKGYTF	TGTGCCAGCAGCCTCTTGGACGGTACTAAGGGCTACACCTTC
TRBV5-1	TRBD1	TRBJ2-7	CASSSAGTGDEQYF	TGCGCCAGCAGCTCCGCTGGGACAGGGGACGAGCAGTACTTC
TRBV5-1	.	TRBJ2-1	CASSLSAASYNEQFF	TGCGCCAGCAGCTTGTCAGCGGCATCTTACAATGAGCAGTTCTTC
TRBV27	.	TRBJ2-7	CASSYPGRGPNEQYF	TGTGCCAGCAGTTACCCGGGACGCGGACCCAACGAGCAGTACTTC
TRBV5-1	.	TRBJ1-2	CASSFNRENGYTF	TGCGCCAGCAGCTTCAACAGAGAGAATGGCTACACCTTC
TRBV7-9	.	TRBJ1-1	CASSPRGGAGDTEAFF	TGTGCCAGCAGCCCAAGGGGGGGCGCAGGGGACACTGAAGCTTTCTTT
TRBV6-5	.	TRBJ1-2	CASSSTRHPSYGYTF	TGTGCCAGCAGTTCAACCCGACATCCTAGCTATGGCTACACCTTC
TRBV5-7	TRBD1	TRBJ1-2	CASSSSDRPPRGYTF	TGTGCCAGCAGCTCGTCGGACAGGCCCCCTCGTGGCTACACCTTC
TRBV2	TRBD1	TRBJ1-1	CASGTEDTEAFF	TGTGCCAGCGGGACAGAGGACACTGAAGCTTTCTTT